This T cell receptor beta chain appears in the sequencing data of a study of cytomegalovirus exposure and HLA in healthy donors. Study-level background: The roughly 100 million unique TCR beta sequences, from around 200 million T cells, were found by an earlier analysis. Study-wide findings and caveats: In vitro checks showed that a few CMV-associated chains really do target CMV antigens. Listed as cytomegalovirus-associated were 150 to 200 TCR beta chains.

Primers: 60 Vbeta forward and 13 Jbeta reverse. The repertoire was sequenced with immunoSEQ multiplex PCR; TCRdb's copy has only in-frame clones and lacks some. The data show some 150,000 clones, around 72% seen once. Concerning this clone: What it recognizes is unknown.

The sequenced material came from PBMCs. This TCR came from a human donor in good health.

The CDR3 DNA is TGTGCCAGCAGTGAAGACAGGGCGAACACTGAAGCTTTCTTT. This translates into CASSEDRANTEAFF. The rearrangement links TRBV6-1 to TRBJ1-1; perhaps TRBD1 as D (6 bases). This CDR3 region has 14 residues. Between the trimmed V and J ends, which lost 1 base and 1 base, there was a span of 7 bases. The germline V gene encodes CDR1 MNHNS and CDR2 SASEGT.